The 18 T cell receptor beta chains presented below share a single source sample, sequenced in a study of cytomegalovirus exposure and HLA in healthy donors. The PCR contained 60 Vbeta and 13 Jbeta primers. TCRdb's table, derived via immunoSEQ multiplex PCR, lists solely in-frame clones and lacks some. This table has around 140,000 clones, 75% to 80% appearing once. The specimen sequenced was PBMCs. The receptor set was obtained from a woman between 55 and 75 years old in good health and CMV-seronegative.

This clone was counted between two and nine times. The CDR3 DNA reads TGTGCCAGCAGTGAACGCGGGGGTGAAGCTTTCTTT. Its translation is CASSERGGEAFF. The rearrangement links TRBV6-1 to TRBJ1-1; a weak D match, TRBD1 (5 bases). Germline lookup yields CDR1 MNHNS and CDR2 SASEGT. This CDR3 comprises 12 residues. V gave up 2 bases and J gave up 7 bases, with 8 bases separating them.

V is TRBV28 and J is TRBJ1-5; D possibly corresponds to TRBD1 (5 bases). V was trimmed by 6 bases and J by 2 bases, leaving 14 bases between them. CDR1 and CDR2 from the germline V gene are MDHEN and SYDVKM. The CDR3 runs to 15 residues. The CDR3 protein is CASRGGTPGNQPQHF. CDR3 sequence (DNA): TGTGCCAGCAGGGGGGGGACCCCGGGCAATCAGCCCCAGCATTTT.

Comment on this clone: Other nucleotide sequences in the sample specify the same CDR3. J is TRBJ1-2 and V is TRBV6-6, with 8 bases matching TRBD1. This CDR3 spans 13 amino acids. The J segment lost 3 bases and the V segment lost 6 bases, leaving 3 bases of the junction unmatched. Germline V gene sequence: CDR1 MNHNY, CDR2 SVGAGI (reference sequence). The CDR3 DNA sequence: TGTGCCAGCAGCCCGACAGGGGACTATGGCTACACCTTC. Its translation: CASSPTGDYGYTF.

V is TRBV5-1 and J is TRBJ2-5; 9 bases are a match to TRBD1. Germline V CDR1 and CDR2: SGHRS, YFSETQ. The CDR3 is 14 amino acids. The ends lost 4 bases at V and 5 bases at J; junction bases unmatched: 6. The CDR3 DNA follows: TGCGCCAGCAGCACCGGACAGGGGAGGGAGACCCAGTACTTC. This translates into CASSTGQGRETQYF.

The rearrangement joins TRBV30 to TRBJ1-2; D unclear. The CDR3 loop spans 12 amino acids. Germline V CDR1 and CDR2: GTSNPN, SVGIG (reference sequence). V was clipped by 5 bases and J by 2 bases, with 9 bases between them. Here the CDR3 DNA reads TGTGCCTGGGTGGCGGGGAACTATGGCTACACCTTC. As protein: CAWVAGNYGYTF.

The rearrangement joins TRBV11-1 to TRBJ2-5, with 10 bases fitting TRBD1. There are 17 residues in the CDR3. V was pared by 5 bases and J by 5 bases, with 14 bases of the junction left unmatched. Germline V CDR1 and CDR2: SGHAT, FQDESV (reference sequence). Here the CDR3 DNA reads TGTGCCAGCAGCCCGAGGCCCTTGACAGGGGGCCAGGAGACCCAGTACTTC. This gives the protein CASSPRPLTGGQETQYF.

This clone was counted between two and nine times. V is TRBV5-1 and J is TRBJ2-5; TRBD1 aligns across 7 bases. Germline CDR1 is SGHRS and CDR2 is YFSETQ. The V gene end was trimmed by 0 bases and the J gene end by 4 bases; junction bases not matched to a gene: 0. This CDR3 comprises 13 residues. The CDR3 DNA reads TGCGCCAGCAGCTTGGCAGGGGGAGAGACCCAGTACTTC. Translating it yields CASSLAGGETQYF.

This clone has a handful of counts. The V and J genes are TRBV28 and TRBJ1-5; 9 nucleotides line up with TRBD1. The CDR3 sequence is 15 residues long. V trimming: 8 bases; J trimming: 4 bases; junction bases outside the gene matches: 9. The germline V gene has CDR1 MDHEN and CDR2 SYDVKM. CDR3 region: CASLTGTGPNQPQHF. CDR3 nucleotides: TGTGCCAGCCTTACCGGGACAGGGCCGAATCAGCCCCAGCATTTT.

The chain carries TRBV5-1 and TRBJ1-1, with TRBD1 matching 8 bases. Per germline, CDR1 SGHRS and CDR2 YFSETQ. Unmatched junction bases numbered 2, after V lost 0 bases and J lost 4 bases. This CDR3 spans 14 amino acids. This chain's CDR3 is CASSLDTGGTEAFF. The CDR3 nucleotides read TGCGCCAGCAGCTTGGATACAGGGGGCACTGAAGCTTTCTTT.

The CDR3 reads CASSPEGYGYTF. The CDR3 nucleotides are TGTGCCAGCAGTCCTGAGGGCTATGGCTACACCTTC. The V call is TRBV27, the J call TRBJ1-2; D is unresolved. The CDR3 is 12 residues long. V lost 5 bases, J lost 4 bases, and 8 bases lay in between. Germline V gene sequence: CDR1 MNHEY, CDR2 SMNVEV (reference sequence).

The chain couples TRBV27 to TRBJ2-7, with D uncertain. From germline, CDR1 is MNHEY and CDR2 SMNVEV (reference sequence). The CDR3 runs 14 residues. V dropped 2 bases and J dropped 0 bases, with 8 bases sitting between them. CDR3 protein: CASSLEWSSYEQYF. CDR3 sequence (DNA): TGTGCCAGCAGTTTAGAGTGGAGCTCCTACGAGCAGTACTTC.

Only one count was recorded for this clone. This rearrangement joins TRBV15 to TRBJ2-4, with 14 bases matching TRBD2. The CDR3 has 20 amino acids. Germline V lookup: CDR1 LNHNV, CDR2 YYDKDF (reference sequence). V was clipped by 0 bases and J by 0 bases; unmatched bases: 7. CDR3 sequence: CATSRDGGTSGSSAKNIQYF. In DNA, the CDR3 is TGTGCCACCAGCAGAGATGGGGGGACTAGCGGGAGCTCAGCCAAAAACATTCAGTACTTC.

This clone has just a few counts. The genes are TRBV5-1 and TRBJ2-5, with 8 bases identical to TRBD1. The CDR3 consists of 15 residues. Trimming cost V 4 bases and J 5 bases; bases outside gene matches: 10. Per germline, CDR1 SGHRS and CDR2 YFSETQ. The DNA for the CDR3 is TGCGCCAGCAGCAGAACAGGGGGATCTGAGGAGACCCAGTACTTC. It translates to CASSRTGGSEETQYF.

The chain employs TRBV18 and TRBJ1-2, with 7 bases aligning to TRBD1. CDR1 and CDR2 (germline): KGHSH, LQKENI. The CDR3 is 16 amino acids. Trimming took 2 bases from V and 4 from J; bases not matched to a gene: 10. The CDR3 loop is CASSPGATGRSYGYTF. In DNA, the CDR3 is TGTGCCAGCTCACCAGGGGCGACAGGGCGGAGCTATGGCTACACCTTC.

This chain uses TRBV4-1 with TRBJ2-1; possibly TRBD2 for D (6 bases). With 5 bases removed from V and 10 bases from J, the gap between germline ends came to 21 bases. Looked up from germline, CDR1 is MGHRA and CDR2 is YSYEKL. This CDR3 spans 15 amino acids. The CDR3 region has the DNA TGCGCCAGCAGCTACACTAGAGGGGACTTAATCGAGCAGTTCTTC. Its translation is CASSYTRGDLIEQFF.

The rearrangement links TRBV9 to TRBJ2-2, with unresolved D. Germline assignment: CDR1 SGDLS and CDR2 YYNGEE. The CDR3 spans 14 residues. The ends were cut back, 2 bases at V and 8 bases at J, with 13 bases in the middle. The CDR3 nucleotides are TGTGCCAGCAGCGTGGGCCATAAGGCGGGGGAGCTGTTTTTT. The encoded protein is CASSVGHKAGELFF.

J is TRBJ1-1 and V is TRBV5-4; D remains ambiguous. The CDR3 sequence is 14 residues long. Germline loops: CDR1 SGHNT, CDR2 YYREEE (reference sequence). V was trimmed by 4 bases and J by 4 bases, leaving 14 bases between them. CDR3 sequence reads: CASSPRGGSTEAFF. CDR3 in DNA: TGTGCCAGCAGCCCCCGGGGAGGGAGCACTGAAGCTTTCTTT.

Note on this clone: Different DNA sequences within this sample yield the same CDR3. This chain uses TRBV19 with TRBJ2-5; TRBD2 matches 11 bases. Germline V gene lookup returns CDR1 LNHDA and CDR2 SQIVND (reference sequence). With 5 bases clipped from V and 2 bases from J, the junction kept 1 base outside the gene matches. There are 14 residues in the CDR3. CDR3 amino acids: CASSSSGGQETQYF. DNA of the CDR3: TGTGCCAGTAGTTCTAGCGGGGGGCAAGAGACCCAGTACTTC.